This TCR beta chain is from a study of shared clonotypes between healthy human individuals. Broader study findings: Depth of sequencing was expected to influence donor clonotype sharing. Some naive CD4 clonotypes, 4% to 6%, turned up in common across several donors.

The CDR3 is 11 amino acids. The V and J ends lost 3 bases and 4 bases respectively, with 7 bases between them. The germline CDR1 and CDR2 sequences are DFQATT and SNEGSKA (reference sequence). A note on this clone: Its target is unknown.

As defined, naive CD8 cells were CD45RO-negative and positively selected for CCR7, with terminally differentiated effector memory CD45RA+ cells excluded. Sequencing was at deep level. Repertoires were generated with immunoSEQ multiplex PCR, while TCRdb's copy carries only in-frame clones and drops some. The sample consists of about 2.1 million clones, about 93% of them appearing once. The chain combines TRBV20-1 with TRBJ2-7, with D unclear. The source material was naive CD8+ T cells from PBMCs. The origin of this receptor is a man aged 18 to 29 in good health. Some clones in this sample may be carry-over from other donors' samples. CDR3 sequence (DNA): TGCAGTGCTAGCGACGGTTACGAGCAGTACTTC. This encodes CSASDGYEQYF.